This T cell receptor (beta chain) was sequenced in a study of blood T cell repertoires in COVID-19. Per the study methods: Estimated nucleated cell counts came from reference gene primer amplification. Using immunoSEQ multiplex PCR, the repertoire was profiled, and TCRdb retains in-frame clones only, with some absent. That table is the source of V, J and clone size, and D and trimming were worked out from the DNA. Of 40,000 or so clones listed, approximately 88% are singletons. Germline trimming cut 3 bases from V and 6 bases from J; bases unmatched to any gene: 3. The CDR3 spans 12 residues. From germline, CDR1 is DFQATT and CDR2 SNEGSKA (reference sequence).

Material for sequencing was peripheral blood. The receptor comes from a human donor in a cohort sampled during active COVID-19. The chain employs TRBV20-1 and TRBJ1-1, with 8 bases matching TRBD1. CDR3 sequence: CSASEDRAEAFF. CDR3 nucleotide sequence: TGCAGTGCTAGTGAGGACAGGGCTGAAGCTTTCTTT.